The text below deals with one T cell receptor beta chain. CDR1 is KGHDR and CDR2 is SFDVKD in the germline V gene. The CDR3 is 13 amino acids. Trimming shortened V by 5 bases and J by 5 bases, and 11 bases separated the two germline ends. These data are taken from a study of T cells in Graves' hyperthyroidism and ophthalmopathy. The CDR3 regions of TCR beta were amplified from RNA transcripts. TCR CDR3 underwent first-round RT-PCR with the HTBI primer set. One entry per CDR3 protein results from TCRdb running MiXCR on the multiplex PCR reads. This sample has about 200,000 distinct CDR3 sequences; roughly a sixth occur once, and the top ten carry roughly 55%.

The sample consisted of blood. This TCR derives from a woman aged 45-65 years with Graves' hyperthyroidism. The chain combines TRBV24-1 with TRBJ2-5, with a possible D match to TRBD2 (5 bases). CDR3 DNA: TGTGCCACCAGTGTCCCGGGGAGTGAGACCCAGTACTTC. Translating gives CATSVPGSETQYF.